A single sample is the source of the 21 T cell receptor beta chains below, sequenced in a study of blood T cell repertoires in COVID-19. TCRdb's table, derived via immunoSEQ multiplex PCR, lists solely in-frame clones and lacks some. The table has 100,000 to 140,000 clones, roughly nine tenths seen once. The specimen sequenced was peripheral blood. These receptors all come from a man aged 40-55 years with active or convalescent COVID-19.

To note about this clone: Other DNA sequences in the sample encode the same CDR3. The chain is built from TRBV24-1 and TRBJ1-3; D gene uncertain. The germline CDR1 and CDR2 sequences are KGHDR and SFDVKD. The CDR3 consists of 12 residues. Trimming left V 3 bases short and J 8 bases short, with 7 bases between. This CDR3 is CATSDRGDTIYF. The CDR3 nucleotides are TGTGCCACCAGTGATCGAGGTGACACCATATATTTT.

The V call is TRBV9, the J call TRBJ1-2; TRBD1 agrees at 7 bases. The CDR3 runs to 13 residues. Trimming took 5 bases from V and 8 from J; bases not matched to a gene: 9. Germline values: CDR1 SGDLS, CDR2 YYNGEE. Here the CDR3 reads CASREQGTEGYTF. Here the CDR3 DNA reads TGTGCCAGCAGAGAACAGGGGACCGAGGGCTACACCTTC.

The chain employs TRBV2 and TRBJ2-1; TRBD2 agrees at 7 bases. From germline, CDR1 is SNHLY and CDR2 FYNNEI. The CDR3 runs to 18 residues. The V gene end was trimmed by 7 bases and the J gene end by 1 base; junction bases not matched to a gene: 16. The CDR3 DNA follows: TGTGCCAGCACCCACGGACTAGTTGGTGAACGATCCTACAATGAGCAGTTCTTC. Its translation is CASTHGLVGERSYNEQFF. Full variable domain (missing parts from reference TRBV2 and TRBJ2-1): EPEVTQTPSHQVTQMGQEVILRCVPISNHLYFYWYRQILGQKVEFLVSFYNNEISEKSEIFDDQFSVERPDGSNFTLKIRSTKLEDSAMYFCASTHGLVGERSYNEQFFGPGTRLTVL.

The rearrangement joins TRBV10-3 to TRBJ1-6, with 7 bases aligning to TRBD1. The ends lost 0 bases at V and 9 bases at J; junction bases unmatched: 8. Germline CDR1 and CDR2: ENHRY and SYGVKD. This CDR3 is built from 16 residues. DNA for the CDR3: TGTGCCATCAGTGAGTCGAACAGGGGCACGGGTTCACCCCTCCACTTT. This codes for CAISESNRGTGSPLHF.

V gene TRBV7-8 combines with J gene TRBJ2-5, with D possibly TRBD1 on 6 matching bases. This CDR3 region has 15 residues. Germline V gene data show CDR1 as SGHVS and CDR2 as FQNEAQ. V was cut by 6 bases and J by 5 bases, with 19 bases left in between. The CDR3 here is CASRTQGRAGETQYF. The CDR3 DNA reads TGTGCCAGCAGGACCCAGGGGCGGGCAGGGGAGACCCAGTACTTC.

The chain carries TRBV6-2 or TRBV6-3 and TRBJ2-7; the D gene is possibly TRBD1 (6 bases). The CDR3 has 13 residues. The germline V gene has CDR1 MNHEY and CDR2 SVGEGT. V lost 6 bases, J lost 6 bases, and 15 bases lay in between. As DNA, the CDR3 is TGTGCCAGCAGCTCCATACAGGGTAGCGAGCAGTACTTC. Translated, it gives CASSSIQGSEQYF.

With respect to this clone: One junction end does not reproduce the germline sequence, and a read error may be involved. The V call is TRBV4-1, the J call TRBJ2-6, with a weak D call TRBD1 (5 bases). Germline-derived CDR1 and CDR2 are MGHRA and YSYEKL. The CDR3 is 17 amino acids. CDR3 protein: CASSQAGFDSGANVLTF. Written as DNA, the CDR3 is TGCGCCAGCAGTCAAGCAGGGTTCGACTCTGGGGCCAACGTCCTGACTTTC.

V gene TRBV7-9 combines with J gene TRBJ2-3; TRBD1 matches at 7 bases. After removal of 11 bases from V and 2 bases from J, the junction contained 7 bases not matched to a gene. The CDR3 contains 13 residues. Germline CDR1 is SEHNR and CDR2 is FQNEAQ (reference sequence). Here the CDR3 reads CAGTGANTDTQYF. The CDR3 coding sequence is TGTGCCGGTACAGGGGCAAACACAGATACGCAGTATTTT.

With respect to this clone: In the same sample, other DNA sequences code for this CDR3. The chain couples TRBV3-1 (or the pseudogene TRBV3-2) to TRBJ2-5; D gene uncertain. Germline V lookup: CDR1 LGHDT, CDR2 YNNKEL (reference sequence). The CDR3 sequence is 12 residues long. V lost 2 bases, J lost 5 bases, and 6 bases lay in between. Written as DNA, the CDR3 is TGTGCCAGCAGCCAATTCCGGGAGACCCAGTACTTC. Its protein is CASSQFRETQYF.

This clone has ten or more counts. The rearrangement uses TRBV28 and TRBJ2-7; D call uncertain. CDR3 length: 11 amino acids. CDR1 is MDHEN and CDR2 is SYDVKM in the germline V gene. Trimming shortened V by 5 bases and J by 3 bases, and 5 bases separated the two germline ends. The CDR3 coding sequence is TGTGCCAGCAGTCCCCACTACGAGCAGTACTTC. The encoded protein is CASSPHYEQYF.

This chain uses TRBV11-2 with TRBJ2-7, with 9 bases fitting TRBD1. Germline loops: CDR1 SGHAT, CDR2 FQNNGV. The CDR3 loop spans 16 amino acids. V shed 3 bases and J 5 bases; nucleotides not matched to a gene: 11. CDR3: CASSLRGADRGNEQYF. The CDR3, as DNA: TGTGCCAGCAGCTTGAGGGGGGCGGACAGGGGAAACGAGCAGTACTTC.

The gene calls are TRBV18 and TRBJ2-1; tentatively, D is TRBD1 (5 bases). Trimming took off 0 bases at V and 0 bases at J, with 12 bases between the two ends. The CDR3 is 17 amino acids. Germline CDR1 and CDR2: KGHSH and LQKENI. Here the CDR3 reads CASSPPGRRTSYNEQFF. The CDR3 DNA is TGTGCCAGCTCACCACCGGGGCGGCGGACCTCCTACAATGAGCAGTTCTTC.

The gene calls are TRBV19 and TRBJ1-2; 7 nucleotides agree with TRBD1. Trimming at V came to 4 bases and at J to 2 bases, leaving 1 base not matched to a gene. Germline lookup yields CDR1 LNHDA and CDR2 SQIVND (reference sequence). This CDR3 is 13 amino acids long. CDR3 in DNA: TGTGCCAGTAGTACGGGACAGAACTATGGCTACACCTTC. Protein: CASSTGQNYGYTF. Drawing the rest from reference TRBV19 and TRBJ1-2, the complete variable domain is DGGITQSPKYLFRKEGQNVTLSCEQNLNHDAMYWYRQDPGQGLRLIYYSQIVNDFQKGDIAEGYSVSREKKESFPLTVTSAQKNPTAFYLCASSTGQNYGYTFGSGTRLTVV.

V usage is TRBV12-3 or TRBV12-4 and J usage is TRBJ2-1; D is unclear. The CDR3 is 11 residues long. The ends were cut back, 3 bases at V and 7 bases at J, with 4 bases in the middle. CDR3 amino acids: CASSFLNEQFF. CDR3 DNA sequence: TGTGCCAGCAGTTTTCTTAATGAGCAGTTCTTC.

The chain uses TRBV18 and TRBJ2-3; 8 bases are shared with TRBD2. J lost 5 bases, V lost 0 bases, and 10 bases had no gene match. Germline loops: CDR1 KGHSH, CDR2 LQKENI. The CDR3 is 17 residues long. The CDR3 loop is CASSPPISGGLRDTQYF. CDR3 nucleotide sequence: TGTGCCAGCTCACCACCGATCTCGGGAGGGCTGAGAGATACGCAGTATTTT.

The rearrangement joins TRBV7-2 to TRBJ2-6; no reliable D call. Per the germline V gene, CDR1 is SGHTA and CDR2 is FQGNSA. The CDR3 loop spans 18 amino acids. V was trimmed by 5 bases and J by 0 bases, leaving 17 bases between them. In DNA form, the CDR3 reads TGTGCCAGCAGCCTAGACGCGGTACCCAGCTCTGGGGCCAACGTCCTGACTTTC. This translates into CASSLDAVPSSGANVLTF.

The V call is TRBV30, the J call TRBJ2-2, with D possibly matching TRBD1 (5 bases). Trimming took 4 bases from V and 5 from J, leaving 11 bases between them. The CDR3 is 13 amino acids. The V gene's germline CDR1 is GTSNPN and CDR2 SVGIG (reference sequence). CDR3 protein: CAWTSQGTGELFF. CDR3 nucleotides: TGTGCCTGGACCTCTCAGGGTACCGGGGAGCTGTTTTTT.

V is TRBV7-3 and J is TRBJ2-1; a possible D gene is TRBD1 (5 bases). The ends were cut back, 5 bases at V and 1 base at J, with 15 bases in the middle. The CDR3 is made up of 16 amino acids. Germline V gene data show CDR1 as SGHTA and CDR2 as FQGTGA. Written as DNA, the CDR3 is TGTGCCAGCAGCCCAATCCAGGGTATTTCCTACAATGAGCAGTTCTTC. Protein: CASSPIQGISYNEQFF.

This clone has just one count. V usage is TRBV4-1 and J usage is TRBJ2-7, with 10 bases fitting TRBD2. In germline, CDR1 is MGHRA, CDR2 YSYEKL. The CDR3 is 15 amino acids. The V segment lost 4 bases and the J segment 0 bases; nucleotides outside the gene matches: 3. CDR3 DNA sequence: TGCGCCAGCAGCCCCGGACTAGCGGTCTCCTACGAGCAGTACTTC. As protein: CASSPGLAVSYEQYF.

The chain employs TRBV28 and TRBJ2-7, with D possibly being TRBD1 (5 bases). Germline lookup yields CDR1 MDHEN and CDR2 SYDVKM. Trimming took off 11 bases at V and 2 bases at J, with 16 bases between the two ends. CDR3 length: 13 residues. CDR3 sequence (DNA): TGTGCCCTGGGGCCTCAGGGTCCCTACGAGCAGTACTTC. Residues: CALGPQGPYEQYF.

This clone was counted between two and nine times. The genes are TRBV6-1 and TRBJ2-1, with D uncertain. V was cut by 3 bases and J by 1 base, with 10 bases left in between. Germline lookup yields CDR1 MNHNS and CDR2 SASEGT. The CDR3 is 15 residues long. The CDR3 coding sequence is TGTGCCAGCAGTGAGATCTCGGGTTCCTACAATGAGCAGTTCTTC. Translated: CASSEISGSYNEQFF.